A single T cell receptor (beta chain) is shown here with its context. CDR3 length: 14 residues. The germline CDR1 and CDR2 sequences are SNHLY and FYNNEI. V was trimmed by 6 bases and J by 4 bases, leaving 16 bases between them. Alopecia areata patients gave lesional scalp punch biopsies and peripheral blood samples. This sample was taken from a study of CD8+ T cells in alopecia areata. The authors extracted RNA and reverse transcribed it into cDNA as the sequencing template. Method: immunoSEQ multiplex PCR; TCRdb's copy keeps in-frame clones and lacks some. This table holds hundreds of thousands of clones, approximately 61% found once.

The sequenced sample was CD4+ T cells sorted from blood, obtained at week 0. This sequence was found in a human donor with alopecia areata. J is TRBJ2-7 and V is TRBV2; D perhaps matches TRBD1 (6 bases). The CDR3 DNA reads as TGTGCCAGCAGCCTACAGGGACCACGTTACGAGCAGTACTTC. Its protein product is CASSLQGPRYEQYF.